The 26 T cell receptor beta chains reported below all come from one sample, sequenced in a study of cytomegalovirus exposure and HLA in healthy donors. PCR was performed using 60 Vbeta and 13 Jbeta primers. Only in-frame clones appear in the TCRdb table, and some are missing; sequencing was by immunoSEQ multiplex PCR. The sample shows about 190,000 clones, roughly 87% of them seen only once. Input material: PBMCs. All receptors come from a man aged 50-59 years in good health and CMV-seronegative.

CDR3 nucleotides: TGTGCCAGTAGTATAGGAGGGCAGAGCTATACGATCTACGAGCAGTACTTC. Encoded protein: CASSIGGQSYTIYEQYF. The chain combines TRBV19 with TRBJ2-7; D may be TRBD2 (5 bases). V was trimmed by 1 base and J by 3 bases, leaving 19 bases between them. CDR3 length equals 17 residues. Germline CDR1 and CDR2: LNHDA and SQIVND (reference sequence). Full variable domain (missing parts from reference TRBV19 and TRBJ2-7): DGGITQSPKYLFRKEGQNVTLSCEQNLNHDAMYWYRQDPGQGLRLIYYSQIVNDFQKGDIAEGYSVSREKKESFPLTVTSAQKNPTAFYLCASSIGGQSYTIYEQYFGPGTRLTVT.

This chain uses TRBV5-4 with TRBJ2-5, with TRBD2 as a possible D gene (7 bases). CDR3 length: 12 residues. Germline CDR1 is SGHNT and CDR2 is YYREEE (reference sequence). The V end lost 9 bases, the J end lost 2 bases, and 11 bases lay between the germline ends. The CDR3 coding sequence is TGTGCCACGCGGGGGCCACAAGAGACCCAGTACTTC. This gives the protein CATRGPQETQYF.

The rearrangement links TRBV30 to TRBJ2-1; TRBD2 matches at 8 bases. V gave up 0 bases and J gave up 6 bases; unmatched junction bases: 7. From germline, CDR1 is GTSNPN and CDR2 SVGIG (reference sequence). The CDR3 has 15 amino acids. The CDR3 coding sequence is TGTGCCTGGAGTGTGGGACGGGAGGGGAGCAATGAGCAGTTCTTC. Its translation: CAWSVGREGSNEQFF.

The rearrangement uses TRBV11-3 and TRBJ2-3; D possibly corresponds to TRBD2 (6 bases). V lost 1 base and J lost 6, with 17 bases in between. CDR1 is SGHNT, CDR2 YENEEA, per germline. The CDR3 is 16 amino acids. The CDR3: CASSLGGLAAGDTQYF. CDR3 coding DNA: TGTGCCAGCAGCTTAGGGGGACTTGCGGCGGGGGATACGCAGTATTTT.

The chain joins TRBV5-1 to TRBJ2-5; 14 positions agree with TRBD2. The CDR3 is made up of 15 amino acids. Trimming cost V 4 bases and J 5 bases; bases outside gene matches: 4. The germline V gene has CDR1 SGHRS and CDR2 YFSETQ. CDR3 bases: TGCGCCAGCAGCGACGGACTAGCGGGGGGTGAGACCCAGTACTTC. Encoded protein: CASSDGLAGGETQYF.

This clone was detected only once. V and J are TRBV19 and TRBJ2-5, with D possibly being TRBD1 (5 bases). The J call is in doubt because the DNA end fits TRBJ2-7 better. This CDR3 has 13 amino acids. The germline gives CDR1 LNHDA, CDR2 SQIVND (reference sequence). The CDR3 coding sequence is TGTGCCAGTAGGGGGCAGGGAATCTACGAGCAGTACTTC. It translates to CASRGQGIYEQYF.

Regarding this clone: Compared with germline, one end of the junction differs, possibly owing to a read error. J is TRBJ1-1 and V is TRBV7-9; D is perhaps TRBD1 (6 bases). CDR3 length equals 14 residues. The V gene's germline CDR1 is SEHNR and CDR2 FQNEAQ (reference sequence). The CDR3 here is CSSSPRGTYSEAFF. The CDR3 DNA follows: TGTTCCAGCAGCCCCCGAGGGACATACTCTGAAGCTTTCTTT.

The genes are TRBV7-6 and TRBJ2-1, with TRBD2 matching 8 bases. Germline V lookup: CDR1 SGHVS, CDR2 FNYEAQ. Trimming cost V 1 base and J 4 bases; bases outside gene matches: 6. This CDR3 has 16 residues. CDR3 coding DNA: TGTGCCAGCAGCTTAGGGAGCGGGAGTGGGTACAATGAGCAGTTCTTC. Amino acid sequence: CASSLGSGSGYNEQFF.

The V and J genes are TRBV5-1 and TRBJ1-2, with D possibly being TRBD1 (6 bases). In germline, CDR1 is SGHRS, CDR2 YFSETQ. The CDR3 has 17 amino acids. The V gene lost 4 bases and the J gene lost 8 bases, with 27 bases spanning the gap. CDR3 region: CASSLTGPVTAWGGYTF. Written as DNA, the CDR3 is TGCGCCAGCAGCCTAACAGGGCCGGTTACCGCCTGGGGGGGCTACACCTTC. The full variable domain, rest sourced from reference TRBV5-1 and TRBJ1-2, is KAGVTQTPRYLIKTRGQQVTLSCSPISGHRSVSWYQQTPGQGLQFLFEYFSETQRNKGNFPGRFSGRQFSNSRSEMNVSTLELGDSALYLCASSLTGPVTAWGGYTFGSGTRLTVV.

This clone was picked up one time. The DNA of the CDR3 is TGCGCCAGCAGCCAAGATTGGGGGCCGGCTTCCTACGAGCAGTACTTC. Protein: CASSQDWGPASYEQYF. This chain uses TRBV4-1 with TRBJ2-7, with D possibly TRBD1 on 6 matching bases. V was shortened by 0 bases and J by 1 base, with 13 bases between the two germline ends. CDR1 and CDR2 (germline): MGHRA, YSYEKL. This CDR3 is built from 16 residues.

The chain uses TRBV18 and TRBJ2-2, with D possibly being TRBD2 (5 bases). CDR1 is KGHSH, CDR2 LQKENI, per germline. This CDR3 has 12 residues. The V end lost 10 bases, the J end lost 4 bases, and 10 bases lay between the germline ends. The CDR3 loop reads CATGVITGELFF. In nucleotides, the CDR3 is TGTGCCACCGGGGTGATCACCGGGGAGCTGTTTTTT.

The rearrangement joins TRBV25-1 to TRBJ2-1, with 11 bases identical to TRBD2. The CDR3 totals 16 residues. Germline CDR1 and CDR2: MGHDK and SYGVNS. Germline trimming cut 4 bases from V and 3 bases from J; bases unmatched to any gene: 5. CDR3 in DNA: TGTGCCAGCAGTGGAGGGACTAGCGGTTTCTACAATGAGCAGTTCTTC. Translating it yields CASSGGTSGFYNEQFF. Full variable domain (remainder filled in from reference TRBV25-1 and TRBJ2-1): EADIYQTPRYLVIGTGKKITLECSQTMGHDKMYWYQQDPGMELHLIHYSYGVNSTEKGDLSSESTVSRIRTEHFPLTLESARPSHTSQYLCASSGGTSGFYNEQFFGPGTRLTVL.

For this clone: At one end the junction does not follow the germline gene, possibly because of a read error. The chain uses TRBV7-9 and TRBJ2-2, with 9 bases matching TRBD1. Germline CDR1 reads SEHNR; CDR2 reads FQNEAQ (reference sequence). The CDR3 is made up of 16 amino acids. CDR3 in amino acids: CSSSSRTGEGSGELFF. In nucleotides, the CDR3 is TGTTCCAGCAGCTCCAGGACAGGGGAGGGCTCCGGGGAGCTGTTTTTT.

The genes are TRBV7-2 and TRBJ2-2, with TRBD2 matching 13 bases. V gave up 5 bases and J gave up 4 bases; unmatched junction bases: 4. Germline V gene sequence: CDR1 SGHTA, CDR2 FQGNSA. The CDR3 is 16 residues long. The CDR3 DNA follows: TGTGCCAGCAGCCCAACTAGCGGGGGGGCCACCGGGGAGCTGTTTTTT. It yields the protein CASSPTSGGATGELFF.

V and J are TRBV2 and TRBJ1-5, with 7 bases that match TRBD1. This CDR3 has 15 residues. Per the germline V gene, CDR1 is SNHLY and CDR2 is FYNNEI. J lost 0 bases, V lost 7 bases, and 6 bases had no gene match. CDR3 protein: CASKRQGHSNQPQHF. CDR3 in DNA: TGTGCCAGCAAAAGACAGGGACATAGCAATCAGCCCCAGCATTTT.

The J gene is TRBJ1-6, the V gene TRBV5-5, with a weak D call TRBD1 (6 bases). The V gene lost 2 bases and the J gene lost 7 bases, with 19 bases spanning the gap. The CDR3 extends over 17 amino acids. The V gene's germline CDR1 is SGHKS and CDR2 YYEKEE (reference sequence). CDR3 nucleotide sequence: TGTGCCAGCAGCTTTACCGCGCCCAGGGGTGGGAATTCACCCCTCCACTTT. This gives the protein CASSFTAPRGGNSPLHF.

V is TRBV2 and J is TRBJ2-7; a possible D gene is TRBD2 (5 bases). CDR1 and CDR2 from the germline V gene are SNHLY and FYNNEI. V lost 4 bases, J lost 3 bases, and 13 bases lay in between. The CDR3 runs 14 residues. CDR3 residues: CASSGPRGIYEQYF. In DNA form, the CDR3 reads TGTGCCAGCAGTGGCCCCCGAGGGATCTACGAGCAGTACTTC.

This sequence joins TRBV4-2 and TRBJ1-3, with D possibly being TRBD1 (5 bases). The length of the CDR3 is 16 residues. From germline, CDR1 is LGHNA and CDR2 YNFKEQ. V lost 4 bases and J 4 bases, leaving 17 bases between the germline ends. The DNA for the CDR3 is TGTGCCAGCAGCCCATCCCTGGCAGGGTGGGGAAACACCATATATTTT. Translating it yields CASSPSLAGWGNTIYF.

This clone was picked up a small number of times. The chain links TRBV5-1 to TRBJ1-1; D may be TRBD1 (6 bases). Looked up from germline, CDR1 is SGHRS and CDR2 is YFSETQ. The CDR3 has 17 amino acids. Trimming took off 5 bases at V and 1 base at J, with 21 bases between the two ends. CDR3 sequence: CASRPGHRANTNTEAFF. CDR3 nucleotides: TGCGCCAGCAGGCCGGGCCACAGGGCTAATACGAACACTGAAGCTTTCTTT.

The chain employs TRBV18 and TRBJ2-5; TRBD2 aligns across 8 bases. The CDR3 is 18 amino acids. Trimming at V came to 2 bases and at J to 1 base, leaving 12 bases not matched to a gene. Germline V gives CDR1 KGHSH, CDR2 LQKENI. CDR3 in DNA: TGTGCCAGCTCACCATATTTTTCGGGGGGGAGCTTCCAAGAGACCCAGTACTTC. Protein product: CASSPYFSGGSFQETQYF.

The V gene is TRBV5-6, the J gene TRBJ1-2; 12 nucleotides align to TRBD1. The ends lost 2 bases at V and 2 bases at J; junction bases unmatched: 1. CDR1 is SGHDT, CDR2 YYEEEE, per germline. The CDR3 contains 15 residues. CDR3 loop: CASSFGTGGNYGYTF. CDR3 nucleotides: TGTGCCAGCAGCTTTGGGACAGGGGGCAACTATGGCTACACCTTC.

The chain carries TRBV9 and TRBJ2-7; D not resolved. The length of the CDR3 is 14 residues. V lost 2 bases, J lost 2 bases, and 11 bases lay in between. Germline V gives CDR1 SGDLS, CDR2 YYNGEE. The CDR3 nucleotides read TGTGCCAGCAGCGTTTCCCTCTCCGCCTACGAGCAGTACTTC. Translating gives CASSVSLSAYEQYF.

The chain joins TRBV14 to TRBJ1-1; possible D gene TRBD1, 5 bases. The CDR3 covers 14 residues. The ends were cut back, 6 bases at V and 2 bases at J, with 13 bases in the middle. Germline V gives CDR1 SGHDN, CDR2 FVKESK. The CDR3 DNA is TGTGCCAGCAGACGTACTGGGACTAACACTGAAGCTTTCTTT. Its protein is CASRRTGTNTEAFF.

The chain is built from TRBV5-1 and TRBJ2-1; D is ambiguous. Trimming stripped 0 bases from V and 9 bases from J, with 13 bases between. This CDR3 region has 14 residues. CDR1 is SGHRS and CDR2 is YFSETQ in the germline V gene. The CDR3 here is CASSLDAAGSEQFF. The CDR3 DNA follows: TGCGCCAGCAGCTTGGACGCGGCCGGGTCTGAGCAGTTCTTC.

The chain employs TRBV28 and TRBJ2-3; TRBD2 might be the D (6 bases). From germline, CDR1 is MDHEN and CDR2 SYDVKM. Between the trimmed V and J ends, which lost 3 bases and 7 bases, there was a span of 14 bases. The CDR3 has 14 residues. CDR3 protein: CASSLSGLGNTQYF. CDR3 nucleotide sequence: TGTGCCAGCAGTTTGAGCGGGTTGGGGAATACGCAGTATTTT.

This sequence joins TRBV10-3 and TRBJ1-2, with D possibly being TRBD1 (5 bases). Trimming took off 3 bases at V and 6 bases at J, with 11 bases between the two ends. Germline CDR1 is ENHRY and CDR2 is SYGVKD. There are 13 residues in the CDR3. CDR3 residues: CAISDGQGNGYTF. CDR3 bases: TGTGCCATCAGTGATGGGCAGGGAAATGGCTACACCTTC.